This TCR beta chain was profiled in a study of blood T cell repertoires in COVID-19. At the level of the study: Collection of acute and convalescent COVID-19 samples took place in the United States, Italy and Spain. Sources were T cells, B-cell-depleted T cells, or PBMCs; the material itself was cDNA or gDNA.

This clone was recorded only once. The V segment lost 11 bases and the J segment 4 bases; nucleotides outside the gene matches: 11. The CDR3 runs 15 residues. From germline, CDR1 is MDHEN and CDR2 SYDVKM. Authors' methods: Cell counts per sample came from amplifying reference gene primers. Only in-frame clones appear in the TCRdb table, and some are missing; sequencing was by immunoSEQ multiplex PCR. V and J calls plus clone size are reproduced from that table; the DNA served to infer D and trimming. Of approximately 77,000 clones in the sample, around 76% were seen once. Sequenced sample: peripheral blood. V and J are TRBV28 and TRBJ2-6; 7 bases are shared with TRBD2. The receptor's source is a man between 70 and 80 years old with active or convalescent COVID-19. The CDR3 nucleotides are TGTGCCGGCGCGGGGGTAGGGCCCGGGGCCAACGTCCTGACTTTC. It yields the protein CAGAGVGPGANVLTF.